This TCR beta chain was captured in a study of blood T cell repertoires in COVID-19. Background on the study: Specimens from acute and convalescent COVID-19 originated in the United States, Italy and Spain. PBMCs, B-cell-depleted T cells, or T cells were the source of the cDNA or gDNA that made up the material.

Authors' analysis steps: Reference gene primer amplification yielded estimated nucleated cell counts. The method was immunoSEQ multiplex PCR; TCRdb's version includes in-frame clones alone and lacks a portion of them. V, J and clone size derive from that table, while D and trimming were established from the DNA sequence. This repertoire shows a few hundred thousand clones, about 80% found once; its top ten account for approximately 2.5%. V dropped 2 bases and J dropped 6 bases, with 17 bases sitting between them. From germline, CDR1 is GTSNPN and CDR2 SVGIG (reference sequence). The CDR3 runs 15 residues.

The chain carries TRBV30 and TRBJ1-5; perhaps TRBD1 as D (5 bases). The source material was peripheral blood. The TCR comes from a woman aged 55 to 70 with acute or convalescent COVID-19. Here the CDR3 DNA reads TGTGCCTGGAGTTTAAAAACTGGCGGGGCTCAGCCCCAGCATTTT. Protein product: CAWSLKTGGAQPQHF. Filled out from reference TRBV30 and TRBJ1-5, the complete variable domain reads SQTIHQWPATLVQPVGSPLSLECTVEGTSNPNLYWYRQAAGRGLQLLFYSVGIGQISSEVPQNLSASRPQDRQFILSSKKLLLSDSGFYLCAWSLKTGGAQPQHFGDGTRLSIL.